The TCR beta chain described here comes from a study of T cell changes during pregnancy in multiple sclerosis. Trimming cost V 4 bases and J 4 bases; bases outside gene matches: 10. The CDR3 sequence is 15 residues long. Germline loops: CDR1 GTSNPN, CDR2 SVGIG (reference sequence). Here immunoSEQ multiplex PCR was the method, and the copy in TCRdb shows in-frame clones only, minus some. The sample has some 40,000 clones; approximately 92% are singletons. The specimen was peripheral blood. The rearrangement links TRBV30 to TRBJ1-2; 9 bases line up with TRBD1. This TCR derives from a female donor with multiple sclerosis, enrolled in a pregnancy study. The chain's CDR3 is CAWTQGQGLTYGYTF. The CDR3 DNA follows: TGTGCCTGGACTCAGGGACAGGGCCTGACCTATGGCTACACCTTC.